The 28 T cell receptor beta chains listed next were all sequenced from one sample in a study of CD8 T cells in Susac syndrome. Random hexamers served to reverse transcribe roughly 0.5 to 1 ug RNA. TCRdb re-called the immunoSEQ multiplex PCR reads with MiXCR, one entry per CDR3 protein. The sample comprises 160,000 or so distinct CDR3 sequences, roughly 94% of which are singletons, and 0.21% rests with the top ten. Sequences were obtained from CD8+ T cells from PBMCs. The receptors stem from a human donor with multiple sclerosis.

The chain uses TRBV3-1 and TRBJ2-1; D is possibly TRBD1 (6 bases). Germline lookup yields CDR1 LGHDT and CDR2 YNNKEL (reference sequence). The CDR3 is made up of 14 amino acids. V was clipped by 1 base and J by 4 bases, with 8 bases between them. The CDR3 sequence is CASSQGTAYNEQFF. CDR3 nucleotides: TGTGCCAGCAGCCAAGGGACAGCTTACAATGAGCAGTTCTTC.

The chain combines TRBV9 with TRBJ2-2, with D perhaps matching TRBD2 (5 bases). V shed 7 bases and J shed 6 bases, with 13 bases lying between them. This CDR3 has 13 amino acids. Germline CDR1 SGDLS, CDR2 YYNGEE. The CDR3 coding sequence is TGTGCCAGCTCTCCAGGAGGTGCCGGGGAGCTGTTTTTT. Amino acids: CASSPGGAGELFF.

This rearrangement joins TRBV5-6 to TRBJ2-3; a weak D match, TRBD2 (5 bases). The V end was cut by 0 bases, the J end by 6 bases, with 8 bases between. Germline V CDR1 and CDR2: SGHDT, YYEEEE. This CDR3 has 13 residues. Here the CDR3 reads CASSLGPGDTQYF. The CDR3 nucleotides are TGTGCCAGCAGCTTGGGTCCGGGGGATACGCAGTATTTT.

The CDR3 DNA is TGTGCCAGCTTGTCCGGGACCTCTTACGAGCAGTACTTC. Encoded protein: CASLSGTSYEQYF. The chain recombines TRBV12-3 or TRBV12-4 with TRBJ2-7; D possibly matches TRBD1 or TRBD2 (5 bases each). The V end was cut by 8 bases, the J end by 4 bases, with 15 bases between. The CDR3 is 13 residues long.

V gene TRBV5-5 combines with J gene TRBJ2-1; D not certain. V was shortened by 2 bases and J by 1 base, with 4 bases between the two germline ends. The CDR3 is made up of 13 amino acids. CDR1 and CDR2 (germline): SGHKS, YYEKEE (reference sequence). CDR3 nucleotides: TGTGCCAGCAGCTTAACGTCCTACAATGAGCAGTTCTTC. This sequence encodes CASSLTSYNEQFF.

The chain combines TRBV12-3 or TRBV12-4 with TRBJ1-5; D not resolved. Between the trimmed V and J ends, which lost 2 bases and 7 bases, there was a span of 9 bases. The CDR3 is 13 amino acids. This chain's CDR3 is CASSLRQIQPQHF. DNA of the CDR3: TGTGCCAGCAGTTTAAGGCAGATCCAGCCCCAGCATTTT.

The V and J genes are TRBV6-5 and TRBJ2-1; a possible D gene is TRBD1 (6 bases). V lost 3 bases to trimming and J lost 6 bases, with 9 bases between them. Germline assignment: CDR1 MNHEY and CDR2 SVGAGI. The CDR3 spans 13 residues. The CDR3 is CASSYGTTNEQFF. The CDR3 DNA follows: TGTGCCAGCAGTTATGGGACAACCAATGAGCAGTTCTTC.

The chain has TRBV29-1 and TRBJ2-7; 8 bases are a match to TRBD1. Looked up from germline, CDR1 is SQVTM and CDR2 is ANQGSEA. Losses at the gene ends were 5 bases for V and 3 bases for J; bases not matched to a gene: 6. The CDR3 extends over 13 amino acids. The CDR3 region is CSVRTGGSYEQYF. CDR3 nucleotides: TGCAGCGTTAGAACAGGGGGTAGCTACGAGCAGTACTTC.

The V call is TRBV3-1, the J call TRBJ2-7; D not certain. Germline values: CDR1 LGHDT, CDR2 YNNKEL (reference sequence). The CDR3 length is 15 residues. V was trimmed by 0 bases and J by 3 bases, leaving 12 bases between them. The CDR3 region is CASSQESSVDYEQYF. The CDR3 DNA is TGTGCCAGCAGCCAAGAGTCAAGCGTGGACTACGAGCAGTACTTC.

This clonotype was observed a single time. V gene TRBV13 combines with J gene TRBJ2-5; no firm D call. V was shortened by 1 base and J by 4 bases, with 19 bases between the two germline ends. This CDR3 comprises 17 residues. CDR1 and CDR2 from the germline V gene are PRHDT and FYEKMQ (reference sequence). Written as DNA, the CDR3 is TGTGCCAGCAGCTTAGTATCACTCGGTCCTACCAGAGAGACCCAGTACTTC. Residues: CASSLVSLGPTRETQYF.

The V and J genes are TRBV27 and TRBJ1-1; tentatively, D is TRBD1 (6 bases). CDR3 length equals 14 residues. V lost 0 bases, J lost 8 bases, and 13 bases lay in between. Germline CDR1 reads MNHEY; CDR2 reads SMNVEV (reference sequence). The CDR3 spells CASSLSGAGREAFF. CDR3 nucleotide sequence: TGTGCCAGCAGTTTATCGGGGGCAGGAAGGGAAGCTTTCTTT.

The V and J genes are TRBV27 and TRBJ2-5; D is unclear. CDR1 is MNHEY and CDR2 is SMNVEV in the germline V gene (reference sequence). This CDR3 has 11 residues. Between the trimmed V and J ends, which lost 3 bases and 5 bases, there was a span of 4 bases. The CDR3 here is CASSFRETQYF. CDR3 DNA: TGTGCCAGCAGTTTTCGGGAGACCCAGTACTTC.

The chain couples TRBV30 to TRBJ1-5; D might be TRBD1 (5 bases). Germline V gene sequence: CDR1 GTSNPN, CDR2 SVGIG (reference sequence). V lost 2 bases and J lost 4, with 9 bases in between. This CDR3 region has 13 residues. CDR3 DNA sequence: TGTGCCTGGAGTACAACAGGAAATCAGCCCCAGCATTTT. Translating gives CAWSTTGNQPQHF.

This chain links TRBV11-2 with TRBJ2-3; 9 bases map to TRBD1. The J segment lost 6 bases and the V segment lost 1 base, leaving 14 bases of the junction unmatched. The CDR3 covers 18 residues. In germline, CDR1 is SGHAT, CDR2 FQNNGV. The CDR3 loop is CASSLGTGVARSEDTQYF. The CDR3 DNA follows: TGTGCCAGCAGCTTAGGGACAGGGGTTGCGCGTTCGGAGGATACGCAGTATTTT.

With regard to this clonotype: It is unclear where the CDR3 begins or ends on the DNA, so no DNA is shown, and the CDR3 is as TCRdb lists it. The V and J genes are TRBV29-1 and TRBJ1-5; no check of the table's D call, TRBD1, against the DNA was made. The CDR3 has 16 amino acids, counting both end residues. Germline loops: CDR1 SQVTM, CDR2 ANQGSEA. The CDR3 is CSVEVGEGTGGFRRHF.

CDR3 protein: CASSLTSGGATDTQYF. The CDR3 nucleotides read TGTGCCAGCAGTTTAACTAGCGGGGGGGCCACAGATACGCAGTATTTT. This chain uses TRBV12-3 or TRBV12-4 with TRBJ2-3; 13 nucleotides match TRBD2. The CDR3 runs 16 residues. J lost 2 bases, V lost 2 bases, and 1 base had no gene match.

The chain recombines TRBV7-9 with TRBJ1-1; D may be TRBD1 (6 bases). V gave up 9 bases and J gave up 1 base, with 12 bases separating them. The CDR3 runs 13 residues. The germline CDR1 and CDR2 sequences are SEHNR and FQNEAQ (reference sequence). CDR3 in DNA: TGTGCCAGTAAACAGGGCGGGAACACTGAAGCTTTCTTT. Translating gives CASKQGGNTEAFF.

The chain has TRBV3-1 and TRBJ2-7; 9 bases are a match to TRBD1. The CDR3 runs 15 residues. From germline, CDR1 is LGHDT and CDR2 YNNKEL (reference sequence). Trimming at V came to 3 bases and at J to 1 base, leaving 4 bases not matched to a gene. Here the CDR3 reads CASSHRDRVSYEQYF. CDR3 in DNA: TGTGCCAGCAGCCATAGGGACAGGGTTTCCTACGAGCAGTACTTC.

The rearrangement uses TRBV10-3 and TRBJ2-5; unclear D gene. V lost 2 bases, J lost 1 base, and 5 bases lay in between. There are 13 residues in the CDR3. In germline, CDR1 is ENHRY, CDR2 SYGVKD. The CDR3 DNA is TGTGCCATCAGTGAGCCCGGCCAAGAGACCCAGTACTTC. Translated, it gives CAISEPGQETQYF.

The V call is TRBV3-1, the J call TRBJ2-1; weak D call: TRBD2 (7 bases). CDR3 size: 16 residues. Germline CDR1 reads LGHDT; CDR2 reads YNNKEL (reference sequence). Trimming cost V 1 base and J 1 base, with 11 bases left between them. Written as DNA, the CDR3 is TGTGCCAGCAGCCAAGCGGGGGGCCCATCCTACAATGAGCAGTTCTTC. This encodes CASSQAGGPSYNEQFF.

The rearrangement uses TRBV5-1 and TRBJ1-1; no reliable D call. The ends were cut back, 4 bases at V and 8 bases at J, with 15 bases in the middle. CDR3 size: 13 residues. Germline-derived CDR1 and CDR2 are SGHRS and YFSETQ. CDR3 nucleotides: TGCGCCAGCAGCCCCGAGATCAGTTGGGAAGCTTTCTTT. Residues: CASSPEISWEAFF.

V gene TRBV9 combines with J gene TRBJ2-2; 9 nucleotides agree with TRBD1. The CDR3 totals 16 residues. CDR1 is SGDLS and CDR2 is YYNGEE in the germline V gene. V was clipped by 3 bases and J by 4 bases; unmatched bases: 7. The CDR3, as DNA: TGTGCCAGCAGCGGATACAGGGGGCGTCGCACCGGGGAGCTGTTTTTT. Translating it yields CASSGYRGRRTGELFF.

J is TRBJ2-3 and V is TRBV9, with D unresolved. The CDR3 spans 16 residues. V lost 0 bases and J 5 bases, leaving 16 bases between the germline ends. From germline, CDR1 is SGDLS and CDR2 YYNGEE. Here the CDR3 DNA reads TGTGCCAGCAGCGTAGACGGTGGGCCCTTGGGAGATACGCAGTATTTT. This translates into CASSVDGGPLGDTQYF.

The chain links TRBV6-5 to TRBJ2-7; D is possibly TRBD2 (5 bases). Trimming pared 7 bases from V and 1 base from J, leaving 17 bases between. This CDR3 spans 15 amino acids. Germline assignment: CDR1 MNHEY and CDR2 SVGAGI. Written as DNA, the CDR3 is TGTGCCAGCACCGAGGGCCCAGACCTATCCTACGAGCAGTACTTC. Encoded protein: CASTEGPDLSYEQYF.

The chain links TRBV4-1 to TRBJ1-1; D is possibly TRBD1 (5 bases). Germline V gives CDR1 MGHRA, CDR2 YSYEKL. The CDR3 extends over 13 amino acids. Trimming removed 4 bases at V and 3 bases at J, with 9 bases between. The CDR3 sequence is CASSLDKYTEAFF. The CDR3 DNA follows: TGCGCCAGCAGCCTGGACAAGTACACTGAAGCTTTCTTT.

V gene TRBV27 combines with J gene TRBJ1-1, with a possible D match to TRBD1 (6 bases). Between the trimmed V and J ends, which lost 8 bases and 4 bases, there was a span of 11 bases. Germline V gene lookup returns CDR1 MNHEY and CDR2 SMNVEV (reference sequence). The CDR3 runs 12 residues. This chain's CDR3 is CASYRGGTEAFF. In nucleotides, the CDR3 is TGTGCCAGCTACAGAGGGGGCACTGAAGCTTTCTTT.

This clonotype appeared once. The V call is TRBV6-5, the J call TRBJ1-1, with no clear D. CDR3 length: 13 residues. Germline lookup yields CDR1 MNHEY and CDR2 SVGAGI. V shed 2 bases and J shed 3 bases, with 7 bases lying between them. The CDR3 DNA follows: TGTGCCAGCAGTTACGATGGGGACACTGAAGCTTTCTTT. As protein: CASSYDGDTEAFF.

Concerning this clonotype: This sequence may be a read error, since a much larger clone differs from it by one base. This chain uses TRBV6-6 with TRBJ1-1, with unresolved D. This CDR3 region has 12 residues. V was clipped by 4 bases and J by 4 bases, with 7 bases between them. Germline values: CDR1 MNHNY, CDR2 SVGAGI (reference sequence). CDR3 sequence: CASSFGVTEAFF. As DNA, the CDR3 is TGTGCCAGCAGTTTCGGCGTCACTGAAGCTTTCTTT.